The sequence of this TCR beta chain was determined in a study of cytomegalovirus exposure and HLA in healthy donors. General study points: In vitro, three CMV-associated chains proved specific for CMV antigens. A further, later analysis showed that HLA-associated TCR beta chains (compared with equally common others) were more clonally expanded.

Use of 60 Vbeta and 13 Jbeta primers characterized the PCR. Measured with immunoSEQ multiplex PCR; TCRdb has only the in-frame clones, and not every one. The table records about 140,000 clones, 75% to 90% of them present only once. The CDR3 is made up of 15 amino acids. Looked up from germline, CDR1 is MNHEY and CDR2 is SMNVEV (reference sequence). The junction had 2 bases not matched to a gene; V was cut back by 6 bases and J by 0 bases. About this clone: Its antigen is still unknown.

This receptor was obtained from a female donor in good health and CMV-seronegative. The sample taken for sequencing was PBMCs. This chain links TRBV27 with TRBJ2-3, with 11 bases identical to TRBD2. For the CDR3, the DNA is TGTGCCAGCAGCAGACTAGCGGGAAGCACAGATACGCAGTATTTT. Its protein product is CASSRLAGSTDTQYF.